Below are 13 T cell receptor beta chains sequenced from a single sample in a study of T cell responses to AZD1222 COVID-19 vaccine. Libraries were prepared by immunoSEQ multiplex PCR; TCRdb keeps only in-frame clonotypes and omits some of them. The sample has around 140,000 clones, roughly 90% seen once. The specimen comprised peripheral blood, sampled on day 0 of AZD1222 vaccination. The receptors come from an adult in good health.

The V and J genes are TRBV9 and TRBJ1-3, with TRBD1 identical over 7 bases. Looked up from germline, CDR1 is SGDLS and CDR2 is YYNGEE. J lost 2 bases, V lost 3 bases, and 11 bases had no gene match. The CDR3 sequence is 17 residues long. CDR3 sequence reads: CASSDYAPGQPGNTIYF. In DNA form, the CDR3 reads TGTGCCAGCAGCGATTATGCGCCGGGACAGCCTGGAAACACCATATATTTT.

This chain links TRBV18 with TRBJ2-5, with unresolved D. The ends were cut back, 3 bases at V and 0 bases at J, with 8 bases in the middle. CDR3 size: 14 residues. Germline V gives CDR1 KGHSH, CDR2 LQKENI. CDR3 nucleotides: TGTGCCAGCTCACCTTCCCTGTACCAAGAGACCCAGTACTTC. Protein product: CASSPSLYQETQYF.

The rearrangement joins TRBV11-2 to TRBJ2-7, with 7 bases identical to TRBD1. Germline assignment: CDR1 SGHAT and CDR2 FQNNGV. This CDR3 region has 18 residues. V dropped 2 bases and J dropped 0; count of bases not matched to a gene: 13. Written as DNA, the CDR3 is TGTGCCAGCAGCTTACCTCCCGTGCGCCGGGACAGCTCCTACGAGCAGTACTTC. Its protein product is CASSLPPVRRDSSYEQYF.

This chain uses TRBV30 with TRBJ2-7; 7 positions match TRBD1. This CDR3 comprises 14 residues. Per the germline V gene, CDR1 is GTSNPN and CDR2 is SVGIG (reference sequence). Germline trimming cut 4 bases from V and 3 bases from J; bases unmatched to any gene: 9. CDR3: CAWKGGREGYEQYF. The CDR3 nucleotides read TGTGCCTGGAAAGGGGGCAGGGAAGGCTACGAGCAGTACTTC.

Written as DNA, the CDR3 is TGTGCCAGCAGCTTGCGGGAGTGGGGGAGCAATGAGCAGTTCTTC. This sequence encodes CASSLREWGSNEQFF. The chain is built from TRBV7-2 and TRBJ2-1, with 7 bases that match TRBD2. V dropped 3 bases and J dropped 6; count of bases not matched to a gene: 8. The CDR3 covers 15 residues. Per germline, CDR1 SGHTA and CDR2 FQGNSA.

The chain combines TRBV19 with TRBJ1-1; maybe TRBD1 (6 bases). CDR3 length equals 13 residues. The V end was cut by 7 bases, the J end by 7 bases, with 16 bases between. Germline V lookup: CDR1 LNHDA, CDR2 SQIVND (reference sequence). The CDR3 DNA is TGTGCCAGTATCCGGGGGGGCGCTGGTGAAGCTTTCTTT. Protein sequence: CASIRGGAGEAFF.

J is TRBJ2-2 and V is TRBV11-3; the D is unclear. Per the germline V gene, CDR1 is SGHNT and CDR2 is YENEEA. The CDR3 runs 13 residues. Trimming took off 1 base at V and 9 bases at J, with 9 bases between the two ends. The CDR3 bases are TGTGCCAGCAGCTTAGCGCCGTTCAGGGAGCTGTTTTTT. Translating it yields CASSLAPFRELFF. Filled out from reference TRBV11-3 and TRBJ2-2, the complete variable domain reads EAGVVQSPRYKIIEKKQPVAFWCNPISGHNTLYWYLQNLGQGPELLIRYENEEAVDDSQLPKDRFSAERLKGVDSTLKIQPAELGDSAVYLCASSLAPFRELFFGEGSRLTVL.

A word on this clone: The identical CDR3 is also encoded by other nucleotide sequences in the sample. The rearrangement joins TRBV7-8 to TRBJ1-1; D gene unclear. The CDR3 spans 14 residues. Trimming cost V 1 base and J 2 bases, with 8 bases left between them. CDR1 SGHVS and CDR2 FQNEAQ come from the germline V gene. CDR3 region: CASSLDRVNTEAFF. CDR3 coding DNA: TGTGCCAGCAGCTTAGACCGTGTTAACACTGAAGCTTTCTTT. The variable domain in full, with the rest retrieved from reference TRBV7-8 and TRBJ1-1, is GAGVSQSPRYKVAKRGQDVALRCDPISGHVSLFWYQQALGQGPEFLTYFQNEAQLDKSGLPSDRFFAERPEGSVSTLKIQRTQQEDSAVYLCASSLDRVNTEAFFGQGTRLTVV.

This clone showed up just once. The V call is TRBV5-1, the J call TRBJ1-2; perhaps TRBD1 as D (5 bases). Germline loops: CDR1 SGHRS, CDR2 YFSETQ. V lost 0 bases and J lost 5, with 11 bases in between. The CDR3 is 14 amino acids. This chain's CDR3 is CASSLGPRDYGYTF. Written as DNA, the CDR3 is TGCGCCAGCAGCTTGGGTCCCAGGGATTATGGCTACACCTTC.

The chain recombines TRBV19 with TRBJ1-2; no firm D call. The germline CDR1 and CDR2 sequences are LNHDA and SQIVND (reference sequence). Between the trimmed V and J ends, which lost 7 bases and 4 bases, there was a span of 22 bases. This CDR3 has 16 amino acids. DNA for the CDR3: TGTGCCAGTACAGCCGCCGGGCAGGCGGGGATCTATGGCTACACCTTC. It codes for CASTAAGQAGIYGYTF.

In DNA, the CDR3 is TGTGCCAGCAGCCCCAGAGGGGTTCTGGCCAAAAACATTCAGTACTTC. Encoded protein: CASSPRGVLAKNIQYF. The chain has TRBV7-2 and TRBJ2-4; perhaps D is TRBD1 or TRBD2 (5 bases each). Germline CDR1 and CDR2: SGHTA and FQGNSA. The CDR3 length is 16 residues. The V end was cut by 5 bases, the J end by 1 base, with 15 bases between.

This chain joins TRBV6-6 and TRBJ1-1; D remains ambiguous. The CDR3 is 17 residues long. The ends were cut back, 5 bases at V and 1 base at J, with 20 bases in the middle. The germline CDR1 and CDR2 sequences are MNHNY and SVGAGI (reference sequence). The chain's CDR3 is CASSPPGLTIGNTEAFF. CDR3 DNA sequence: TGTGCCAGCAGTCCCCCGGGCCTAACGATAGGGAACACTGAAGCTTTCTTT.

This chain links TRBV30 with TRBJ2-1; D gene uncertain. V gave up 0 bases and J gave up 7 bases, with 7 bases separating them. CDR1 and CDR2 (germline): GTSNPN, SVGIG (reference sequence). The CDR3 runs to 12 residues. The CDR3, as DNA: TGTGCCTGGAGTGTATTAGGTAATGAGCAGTTCTTC. As protein: CAWSVLGNEQFF.